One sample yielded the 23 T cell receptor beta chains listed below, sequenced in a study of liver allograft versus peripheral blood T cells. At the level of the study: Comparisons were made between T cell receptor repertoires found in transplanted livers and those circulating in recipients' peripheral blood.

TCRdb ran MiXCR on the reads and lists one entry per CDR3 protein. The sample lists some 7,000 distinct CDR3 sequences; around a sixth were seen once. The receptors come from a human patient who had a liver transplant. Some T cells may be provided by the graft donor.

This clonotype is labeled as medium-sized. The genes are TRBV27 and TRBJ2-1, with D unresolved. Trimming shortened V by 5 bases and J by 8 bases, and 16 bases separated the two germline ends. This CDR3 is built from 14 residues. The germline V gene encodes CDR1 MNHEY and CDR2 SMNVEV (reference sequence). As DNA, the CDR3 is TGTGCCAGCAGTCCCTCGGTCCCCTGGGATGAGCAGTTCTTC. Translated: CASSPSVPWDEQFF.

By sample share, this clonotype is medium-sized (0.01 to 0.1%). The CDR3 spells CASSFQGVRSYEQYF. The CDR3 DNA reads TGTGCCAGCAGTTTCCAGGGGGTGCGTTCCTACGAGCAGTACTTC. The chain links TRBV28 to TRBJ2-7; 7 bases match TRBD1. Germline assignment: CDR1 MDHEN and CDR2 SYDVKM. Germline trimming cut 3 bases from V and 1 base from J; bases unmatched to any gene: 6. The CDR3 contains 15 residues.

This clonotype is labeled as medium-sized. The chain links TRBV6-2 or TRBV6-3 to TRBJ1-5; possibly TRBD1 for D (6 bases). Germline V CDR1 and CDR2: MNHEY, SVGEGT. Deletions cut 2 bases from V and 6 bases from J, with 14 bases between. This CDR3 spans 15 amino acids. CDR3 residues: CASSYDQGFGQPQHF. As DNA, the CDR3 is TGTGCCAGCAGTTACGATCAGGGGTTTGGTCAGCCCCAGCATTTT.

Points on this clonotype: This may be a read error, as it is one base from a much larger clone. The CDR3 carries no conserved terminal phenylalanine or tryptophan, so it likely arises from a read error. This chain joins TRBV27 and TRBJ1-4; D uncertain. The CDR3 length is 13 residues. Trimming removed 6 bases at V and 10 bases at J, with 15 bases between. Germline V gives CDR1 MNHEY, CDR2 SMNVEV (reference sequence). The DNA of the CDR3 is TGTGCCAGCAGAGAGGATAGCAGCCGAAAACTGTTTTTA. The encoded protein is CASREDSSRKLFL.

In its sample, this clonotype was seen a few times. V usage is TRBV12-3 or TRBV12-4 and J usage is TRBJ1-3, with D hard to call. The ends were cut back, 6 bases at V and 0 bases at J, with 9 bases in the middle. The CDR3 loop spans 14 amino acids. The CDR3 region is CASRTANSGNTIYF. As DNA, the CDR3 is TGTGCCAGCAGAACAGCCAACTCTGGAAACACCATATATTTT.

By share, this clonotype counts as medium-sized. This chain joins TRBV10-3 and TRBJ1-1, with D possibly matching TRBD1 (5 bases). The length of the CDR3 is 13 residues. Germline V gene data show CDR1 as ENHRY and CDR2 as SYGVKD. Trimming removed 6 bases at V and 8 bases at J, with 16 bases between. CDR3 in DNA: TGTGCCATCAGCCCGGGGGGGGGATTCGAAGCTTTCTTT. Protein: CAISPGGGFEAFF.

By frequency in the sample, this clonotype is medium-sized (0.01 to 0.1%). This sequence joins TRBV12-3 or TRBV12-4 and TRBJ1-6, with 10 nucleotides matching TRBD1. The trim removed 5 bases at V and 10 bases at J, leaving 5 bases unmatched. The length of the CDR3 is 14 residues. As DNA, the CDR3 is TGTGCCAGCAGTCTCGGACAGGGGGGGTCACCCCTCCACTTT. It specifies CASSLGQGGSPLHF.

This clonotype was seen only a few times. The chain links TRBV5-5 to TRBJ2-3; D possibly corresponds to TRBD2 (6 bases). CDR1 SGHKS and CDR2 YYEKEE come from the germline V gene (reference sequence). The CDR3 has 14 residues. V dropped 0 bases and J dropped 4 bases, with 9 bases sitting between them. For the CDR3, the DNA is TGTGCCAGCAGCTTGGGAGGACTATCAGATACGCAGTATTTT. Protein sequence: CASSLGGLSDTQYF.

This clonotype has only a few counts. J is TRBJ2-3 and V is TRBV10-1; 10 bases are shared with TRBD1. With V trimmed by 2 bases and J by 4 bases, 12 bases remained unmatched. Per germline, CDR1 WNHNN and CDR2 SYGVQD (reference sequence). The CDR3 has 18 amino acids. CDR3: CASSEETGGAVRADTQYF. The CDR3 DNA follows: TGCGCCAGCAGTGAGGAGACAGGGGGCGCGGTGAGGGCAGATACGCAGTATTTT.

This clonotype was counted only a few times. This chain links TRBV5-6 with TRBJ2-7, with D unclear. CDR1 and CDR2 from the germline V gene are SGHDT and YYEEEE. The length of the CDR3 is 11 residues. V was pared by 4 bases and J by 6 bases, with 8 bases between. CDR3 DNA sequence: TGTGCCAGCAGCGGGGTATTCGAGCAGTACTTC. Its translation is CASSGVFEQYF.

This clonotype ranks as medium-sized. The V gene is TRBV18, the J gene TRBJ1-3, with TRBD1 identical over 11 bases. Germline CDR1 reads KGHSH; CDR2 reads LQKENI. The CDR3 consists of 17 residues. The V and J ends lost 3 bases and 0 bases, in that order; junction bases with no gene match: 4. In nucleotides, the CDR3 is TGTGCCAGCTCACCGAGGACAGGGGGCCACTCTGGAAACACCATATATTTT. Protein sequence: CASSPRTGGHSGNTIYF.

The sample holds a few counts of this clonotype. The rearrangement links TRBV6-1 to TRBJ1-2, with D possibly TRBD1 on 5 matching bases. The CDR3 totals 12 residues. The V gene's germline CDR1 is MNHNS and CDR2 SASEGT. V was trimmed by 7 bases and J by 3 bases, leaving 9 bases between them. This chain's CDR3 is CASMGRDYGYTF. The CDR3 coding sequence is TGTGCCAGCATGGGCAGGGACTATGGCTACACCTTC.

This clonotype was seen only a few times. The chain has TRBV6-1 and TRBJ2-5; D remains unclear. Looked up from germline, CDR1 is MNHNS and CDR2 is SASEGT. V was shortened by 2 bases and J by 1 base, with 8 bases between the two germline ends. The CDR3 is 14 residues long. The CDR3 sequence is CASSEPPLQETQYF. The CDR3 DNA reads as TGTGCCAGCAGTGAACCCCCGCTCCAAGAGACCCAGTACTTC.

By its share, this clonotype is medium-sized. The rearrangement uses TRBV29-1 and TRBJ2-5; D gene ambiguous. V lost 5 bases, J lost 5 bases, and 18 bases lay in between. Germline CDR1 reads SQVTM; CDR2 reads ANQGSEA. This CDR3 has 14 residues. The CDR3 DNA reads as TGCAGCGTTACCAGGCCTGGGCATCAGGAGACCCAGTACTTC. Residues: CSVTRPGHQETQYF.

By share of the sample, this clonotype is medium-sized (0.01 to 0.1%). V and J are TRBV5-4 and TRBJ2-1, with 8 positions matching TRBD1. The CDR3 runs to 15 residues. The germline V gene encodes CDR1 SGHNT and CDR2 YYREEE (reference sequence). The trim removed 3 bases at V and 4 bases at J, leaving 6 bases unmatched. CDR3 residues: CASSYRQGWYNEQFF. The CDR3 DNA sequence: TGTGCCAGCAGCTACCGACAGGGGTGGTACAATGAGCAGTTCTTC.

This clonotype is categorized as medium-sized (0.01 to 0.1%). CDR3 sequence reads: CASSPGTGVNQPQHF. The CDR3 nucleotides are TGTGCCAGCAGCCCTGGGACAGGGGTTAATCAGCCCCAGCATTTT. The chain joins TRBV5-6 to TRBJ1-5; 10 bases line up with TRBD1. V gave up 4 bases and J gave up 4 bases; unmatched junction bases: 5. The CDR3 loop spans 15 amino acids. Germline CDR1 SGHDT, CDR2 YYEEEE.

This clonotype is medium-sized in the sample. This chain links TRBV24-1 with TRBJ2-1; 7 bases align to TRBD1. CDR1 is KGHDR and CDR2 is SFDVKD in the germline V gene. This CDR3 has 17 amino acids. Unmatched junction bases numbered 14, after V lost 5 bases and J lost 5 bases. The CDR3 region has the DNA TGTGCCACCAGTGCCCTGAAAAAGGGGGCTGCCAACAATGAGCAGTTCTTC. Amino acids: CATSALKKGAANNEQFF.

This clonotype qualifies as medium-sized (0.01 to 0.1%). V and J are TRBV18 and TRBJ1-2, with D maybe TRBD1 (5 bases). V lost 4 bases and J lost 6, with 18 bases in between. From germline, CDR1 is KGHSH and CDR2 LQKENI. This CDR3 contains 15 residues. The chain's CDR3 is CASSLQGGEENGYTF. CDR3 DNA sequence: TGTGCCAGCTCACTGCAGGGAGGAGAAGAAAATGGCTACACCTTC.

In DNA form, the CDR3 reads TGTGCCAGCAGCCAAGAGGGGGAGAACACTGAAGCTTTCTTT. Encoded protein: CASSQEGENTEAFF. The chain combines TRBV3-1 with TRBJ1-1, with D possibly matching TRBD1 (5 bases). The germline V and J ends were trimmed by 0 bases and 1 base, with 6 bases remaining between them. This CDR3 contains 14 residues. Germline V CDR1 and CDR2: LGHDT, YNNKEL (reference sequence).

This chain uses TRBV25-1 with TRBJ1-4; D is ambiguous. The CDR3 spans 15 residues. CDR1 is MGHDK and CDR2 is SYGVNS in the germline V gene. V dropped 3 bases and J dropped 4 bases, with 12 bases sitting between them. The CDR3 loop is CASSDVTDLNEKLFF. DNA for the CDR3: TGTGCCAGCAGTGATGTAACCGACCTTAATGAAAAACTGTTTTTT.

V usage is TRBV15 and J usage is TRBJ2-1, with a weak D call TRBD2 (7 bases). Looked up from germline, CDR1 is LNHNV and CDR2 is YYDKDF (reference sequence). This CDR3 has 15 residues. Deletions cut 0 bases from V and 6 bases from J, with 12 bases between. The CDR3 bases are TGTGCCACCAGCAGAGAACAGGCGGGGGCCAATGAGCAGTTCTTC. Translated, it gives CATSREQAGANEQFF.

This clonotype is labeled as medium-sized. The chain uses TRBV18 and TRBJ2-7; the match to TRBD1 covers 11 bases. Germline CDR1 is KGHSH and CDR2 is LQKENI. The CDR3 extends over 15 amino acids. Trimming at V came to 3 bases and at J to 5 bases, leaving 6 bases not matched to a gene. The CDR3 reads CASSPMGTGGDEQYF. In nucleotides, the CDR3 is TGTGCCAGCTCACCCATGGGGACAGGGGGTGACGAGCAGTACTTC.

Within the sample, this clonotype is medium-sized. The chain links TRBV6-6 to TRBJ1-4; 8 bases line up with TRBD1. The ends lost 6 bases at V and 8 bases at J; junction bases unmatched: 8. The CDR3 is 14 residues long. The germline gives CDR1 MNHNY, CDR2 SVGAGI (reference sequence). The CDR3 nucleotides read TGTGCCAGCAGGGCTGTGACAGGGGAGGAAAAACTGTTTTTT. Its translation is CASRAVTGEEKLFF.